This T cell receptor (beta chain) was found in a study of spatial heterogeneity in lung cancer. Findings of the study overall: Tracking of tumor mutation counts was seen in expanded intratumoral alpha and beta TCR counts.

Deletions cut 2 bases from V and 3 bases from J, with 10 bases between. CDR1 LNHDA and CDR2 SQIVND come from the germline V gene (reference sequence). The CDR3 runs to 14 residues. Time point given: sample taken at primary tumor resection. Every TCR cDNA molecule bore its own unique molecular identifier. TCRdb re-called the 5' RACE reads through MiXCR, storing one row per CDR3 protein. The table lists fewer than 8,500 distinct CDR3 sequences, roughly 7.5% of them singletons. In this sample, this clonotype turned up many times. Its antigen is not known. This beta chain turned up in a library designed for alpha chains; as an off-target read, its abundance says little.

Sequencing was performed on lung tumor tissue, taken at surgery. The rearrangement links TRBV19 to TRBJ1-2; D possibly corresponds to TRBD1 (5 bases). This clonotype was sampled from a female donor with early-stage non-small cell lung cancer. The CDR3 bases are TGTGCCAGTAGTATATTACGGGGGGACTATGGCTACACCTTC. Translated, it gives CASSILRGDYGYTF.